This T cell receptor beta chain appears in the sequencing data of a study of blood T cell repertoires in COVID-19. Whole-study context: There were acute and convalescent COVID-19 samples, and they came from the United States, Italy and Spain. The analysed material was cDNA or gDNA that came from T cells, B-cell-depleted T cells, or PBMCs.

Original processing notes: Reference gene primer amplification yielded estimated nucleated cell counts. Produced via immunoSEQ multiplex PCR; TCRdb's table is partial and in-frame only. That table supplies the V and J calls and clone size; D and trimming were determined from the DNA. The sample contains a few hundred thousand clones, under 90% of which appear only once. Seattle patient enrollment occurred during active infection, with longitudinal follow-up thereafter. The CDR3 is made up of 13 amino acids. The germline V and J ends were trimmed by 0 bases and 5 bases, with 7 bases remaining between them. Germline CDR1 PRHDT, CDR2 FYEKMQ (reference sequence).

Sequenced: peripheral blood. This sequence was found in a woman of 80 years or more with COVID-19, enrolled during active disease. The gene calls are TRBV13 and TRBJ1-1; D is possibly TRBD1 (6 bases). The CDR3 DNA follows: TGTGCCAGCAGCTTAGGTAGGGGGACTGAAGCTTTCTTT. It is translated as CASSLGRGTEAFF.